This TCR beta chain was recorded in a study of T cell changes during pregnancy in multiple sclerosis. This clone was found once. The J segment lost 5 bases and the V segment lost 6 bases, leaving 8 bases of the junction unmatched. The CDR3 spans 15 residues. Germline-derived CDR1 and CDR2 are LNHDA and SQIVND (reference sequence). The data were produced by immunoSEQ multiplex PCR, yet TCRdb's version contains in-frame clones alone and is incomplete. The sample yields about 69,000 clones, around nine tenths seen once. This chain connects TRBV19 to TRBJ2-2, with TRBD1 identical over 8 bases. The clonotype originates from a female donor with multiple sclerosis, enrolled in a pregnancy study. Material: peripheral blood, obtained before pregnancy. The CDR3 reads CASSAGQGGTGELFF. CDR3 bases: TGTGCCAGTAGCGCAGGACAGGGCGGTACCGGGGAGCTGTTTTTT.